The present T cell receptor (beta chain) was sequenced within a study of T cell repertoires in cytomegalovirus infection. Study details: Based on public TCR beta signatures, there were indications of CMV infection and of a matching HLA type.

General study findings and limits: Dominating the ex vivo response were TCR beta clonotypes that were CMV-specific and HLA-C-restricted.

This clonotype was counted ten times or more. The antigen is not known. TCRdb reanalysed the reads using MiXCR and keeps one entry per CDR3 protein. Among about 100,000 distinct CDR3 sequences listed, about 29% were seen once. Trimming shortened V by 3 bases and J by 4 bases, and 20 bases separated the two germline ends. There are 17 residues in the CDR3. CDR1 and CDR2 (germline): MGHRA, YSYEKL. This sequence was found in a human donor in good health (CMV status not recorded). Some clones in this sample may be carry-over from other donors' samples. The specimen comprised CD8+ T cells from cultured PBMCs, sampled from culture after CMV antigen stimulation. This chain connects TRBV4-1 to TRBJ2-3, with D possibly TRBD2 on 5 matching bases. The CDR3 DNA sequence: TGCGCCAGCAGCCAGACCCCCGCAGCCGGGCGGGCAGATACGCAGTATTTT. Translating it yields CASSQTPAAGRADTQYF.